This T cell receptor beta chain was documented in a study of T cell repertoires in cytomegalovirus infection. Study-wide context: Based on public TCR beta signatures, there were indications of CMV infection and of a matching HLA type.

Each CDR3 protein is one row after TCRdb ran MiXCR on the reads. The sample records under 800,000 distinct CDR3 sequences, 20% to 25% being singletons. Study outcomes and limitations: Dominating the ex vivo response were HLA-C-restricted CMV-specific TCR beta clonotypes. Carriage of CMV together with the relevant HLA was identifiable through cumulative public TCR beta family frequency.

This clonotype was observed a few times. What it binds is not known. Germline CDR1 is SGHKS and CDR2 is YYEKEE (reference sequence). V dropped 5 bases and J dropped 0 bases, with 18 bases sitting between them. The CDR3 is 17 amino acids. Material: CD8+ T cells from PBMCs. This sequence was found in a human donor in good health (CMV status not recorded). Some clones in this sample may be carry-over from other donors' samples. The rearrangement joins TRBV5-5 to TRBJ2-1; D may be TRBD1 or TRBD2 (6 bases each). CDR3 protein: CASSPTGGSSSYNEQFF. DNA of the CDR3: TGTGCCAGCAGTCCTACCGGGGGCTCTAGCTCCTACAATGAGCAGTTCTTC.